The clone carrying this T cell receptor beta chain was seen only a few times. The entry originates in a study of CD8+CD57+ T cells in acquired aplastic anemia. The CDR3 consists of 16 residues. Germline V gene data show CDR1 as MNHNS and CDR2 as SASEGT. J was trimmed by 1 base and V by 4 bases; bases with no gene match: 5. CDR3 and TCR beta VDJ profiling relied on genomic DNA as the template. TCRdb re-derived calls from the reads in MiXCR, one entry per CDR3 protein. Here the sample spans about 220,000 distinct CDR3 sequences, 34% being singletons. Material for sequencing was sorted CD4+, CD8+, or CD8+CD57+ T cells (not recorded which) from PBMCs. The genes are TRBV6-1 and TRBJ2-1; the match to TRBD1 covers 9 bases. The TCR comes from a human donor in good health, serving as a control. The CDR3, as DNA: TGTGCCAGCAGTGCGGGGACAGGGCAATCCTACAATGAGCAGTTCTTC. Residues: CASSAGTGQSYNEQFF.